This TCR beta chain appears in the sequencing data of a study of blood T cell repertoires in COVID-19 (TCRdb year 2020). A note on the overall study: Samples covering the acute and convalescent phases of COVID-19 were provided by collaborators in the United States, Italy and Spain. The prospective study material was composed of cDNA or gDNA derived from T cells, B-cell-depleted T cells, or PBMCs. Subjects who had been exposed to COVID-19, were actively infected with it, or had recovered from it provided the deeply sampled blood TCRbeta repertoires that made up the dataset. A freely available public database, intended as a resource for researchers studying the immune response to SARS-CoV-2, is where the repertoires were released. The samples were drawn from the first 160 participants of the ongoing ImmuneRACE study and from 1,254 subjects provided by 6 global collaborators. Sample metadata almost always included a de-identified subject ID, COVID-19 status, age in years and sex. Where available, HLA class I and class II types were obtained from metadata supplied by the sample provider rather than from assay-based typing.

The immunoSEQ Assay, a bias-controlled multiplex PCR, was used to amplify TCRbeta CDR3 regions from genomic DNA. The authors' pipeline ran thus. The number of nucleated cells in each sample was estimated by amplification of reference gene primers within the assay. Sequence reads were collapsed and filtered to measure the absolute abundance of every unique TCRbeta CDR3 rearrangement. For each sample, productive Simpson clonality was calculated as the square root of Simpson's diversity index over productive rearrangements. Not all clones reach the TCRdb copy of this immuneACCESS table, which keeps in-frame sequences only. Checked studies attribute under half of the gap to unresolved V genes and leave the rest unexplained. V, J and clone size derive from that table, while D and trimming were established from the DNA sequence. The sample table holds under 350,000 clones, of which roughly 85% were seen once. The biggest ten clones account for 4.6% of the sample.

The germline V gene encodes CDR1 SQVTM and CDR2 ANQGSEA. V has 4 bases trimmed and J has 7 bases trimmed; junction bases matching no gene number 9. Spanning cysteine to phenylalanine, the CDR3 consists of 14 amino acids. The retained sequence is limited to the CDR3, 42 bases, with the frame set at the first base. The investigation overall reported the following: Clinical and demographic metadata were provided uncurated, with the amount varying by source and participant.

About this clone itself: Its specific antigen is unknown. The record has no base qualities; no much larger clone is one base away.

A second Seattle source provided samples from volunteer blood donors who had recovered from COVID-19. Each collaborating institution followed its own protocols to collect whole blood in K2EDTA tubes. For TCRbeta analysis, collaborator samples were shipped as frozen whole blood, as isolated PBMCs, or as DNA extracted from either sample type. The chain uses TRBV29-1 and TRBJ1-4; 7 nucleotides in the junction match TRBD1. Specimen: peripheral blood. This sequence originates from a man between 60 and 75 years old who had recovered from COVID-19. In nucleotide form, the sequence is TGCAGCGTTGGATCTGGACAGGCGACTGAAAAACTGTTTTTT. This gives the protein CSVGSGQATEKLFF. With all but the CDR3 taken from the reference TRBV29-1 and TRBJ1-4 genes, the full variable domain is: SAVISQKPSRDICQRGTSLTIQCQVDSQVTMMFWYRQQPGQSLTLIATANQGSEATYESGFVIDKFPISRPNLTFSTLTVSNMSPEDSSIYLCSVGSGQATEKLFFGSGTQLSVL.